One sample yielded the 27 T cell receptor beta chains listed below, sequenced in a study of vaccination and CD4 T cells after COVID-19. The Oncomine TCR Beta short-read assay sequenced DNA from cultured CD4+ T cells. TCRdb passed the PCR reads through MiXCR, listing each CDR3 protein once. This table has around 12,000 distinct CDR3 sequences, approximately 60% appearing once. For these TCRs, the target antigens are not known. Documented treatment: approximately 10-day PBMC culture with coronavirus spike peptide pools or control peptides (ViraFEST assay). The source material was CD4+ T cells from blood, cultured in vitro. The receptors derive from a human donor who had recovered from COVID-19.

This clonotype was picked up one time. The V gene is TRBV20-1, the J gene TRBJ2-2; D not certain. The CDR3 has 13 amino acids. CDR1 is DFQATT, CDR2 SNEGSKA, per germline (reference sequence). V was trimmed by 4 bases and J by 7 bases, leaving 13 bases between them. The DNA of the CDR3 is TGCAGTGCTATTGAAAATGGGGTCGGGGAGCTGTTTTTT. It translates to CSAIENGVGELFF.

This chain uses TRBV29-1 with TRBJ2-7; tentatively, D is TRBD2 (7 bases). The germline V gene has CDR1 SQVTM and CDR2 ANQGSEA. V was shortened by 6 bases and J by 3 bases, with 18 bases between the two germline ends. The length of the CDR3 is 14 residues. The CDR3 is CSVRVIGGGYEQYF. DNA for the CDR3: TGCAGCGTCAGGGTTATAGGGGGGGGCTACGAGCAGTACTTC.

This clonotype was counted a single time. This CDR3 reads CASSEPVVGGEETQYF. For the CDR3, the DNA is TGCGCCAGCAGTGAGCCCGTCGTTGGGGGCGAAGAGACCCAGTACTTC. This chain links TRBV10-2 with TRBJ2-5; TRBD1 is a possible D gene (6 bases). Germline V CDR1 and CDR2: WSHSY, SAAADI. Trimming removed 2 bases from V and 3 bases from J, with 16 bases in between. This CDR3 spans 16 amino acids.

The chain employs TRBV28 and TRBJ1-5; 9 bases are shared with TRBD1. The CDR3 runs to 15 residues. Germline lookup yields CDR1 MDHEN and CDR2 SYDVKM. The trim removed 3 bases at V and 4 bases at J, leaving 4 bases unmatched. The CDR3 DNA reads TGTGCCAGCAGTTTTAGGACAGGGGTGAATCAGCCCCAGCATTTT. Translated, it gives CASSFRTGVNQPQHF.

This clonotype was seen only once. The V call is TRBV28, the J call TRBJ2-1; 12 bases fit TRBD2. The CDR3 extends over 14 amino acids. Trimming at V came to 6 bases and at J to 8 bases, leaving 5 bases not matched to a gene. Germline assignment: CDR1 MDHEN and CDR2 SYDVKM. This chain's CDR3 is CASRTSGSFDEQFF. CDR3 coding DNA: TGTGCCAGCAGGACTAGCGGGAGTTTCGATGAGCAGTTCTTC.

This clonotype has a single count. This chain uses TRBV20-1 with TRBJ2-1; 12 nucleotides align to TRBD2. There are 13 residues in the CDR3. Germline values: CDR1 DFQATT, CDR2 SNEGSKA (reference sequence). This CDR3 is CSAGTSGYNEQFF. DNA of the CDR3: TGCAGCGCGGGGACTAGCGGGTACAATGAGCAGTTCTTC.

V is TRBV20-1 and J is TRBJ2-5, with 8 nucleotides matching TRBD2. Germline CDR1 is DFQATT and CDR2 is SNEGSKA (reference sequence). Losses at the gene ends were 6 bases for V and 0 bases for J; bases not matched to a gene: 9. The CDR3 extends over 15 amino acids. This CDR3 reads CSAEPGTRYQETQYF. The CDR3 nucleotides are TGCAGTGCGGAACCCGGGACTAGGTACCAAGAGACCCAGTACTTC.

This clonotype was seen once. This chain uses TRBV6-1 with TRBJ1-2; 8 bases are a match to TRBD1. The CDR3 has 14 amino acids. V lost 5 bases to trimming and J lost 4 bases; unmatched junction nucleotides: 6. Germline-derived CDR1 and CDR2 are MNHNS and SASEGT. CDR3 DNA: TGTGCCAGCAGTAGGACAGGGTACACCTATGGCTACACCTTC. This gives the protein CASSRTGYTYGYTF.

The CDR3 protein is CASSPGTGGNQPQHF. CDR3 sequence (DNA): TGTGCCAGCAGCCCAGGGACAGGGGGCAATCAGCCCCAGCATTTT. The rearrangement joins TRBV5-6 to TRBJ1-5; 10 nucleotides match TRBD1. Trimming took 4 bases from V and 2 from J; bases not matched to a gene: 3. This CDR3 has 15 amino acids. In germline, CDR1 is SGHDT, CDR2 YYEEEE.

The chain employs TRBV19 and TRBJ1-1, with TRBD1 matching over 7 bases. The CDR3 is made up of 14 amino acids. Germline lookup yields CDR1 LNHDA and CDR2 SQIVND (reference sequence). The junction had 8 bases not matched to a gene; V was cut back by 7 bases and J by 3 bases. The CDR3 DNA sequence: TGTGCCAGTACGTACAGGGGAATGGACACTGAAGCTTTCTTT. It specifies CASTYRGMDTEAFF.

The sample holds a few counts of this clonotype. The chain combines TRBV7-2 with TRBJ1-5; no clear D. The CDR3 totals 14 residues. The V gene lost 1 base and the J gene lost 3 bases, with 7 bases spanning the gap. Per the germline V gene, CDR1 is SGHTA and CDR2 is FQGNSA. CDR3 residues: CASSLGPSNQPQHF. CDR3 DNA sequence: TGTGCCAGCAGCTTAGGGCCTTCCAATCAGCCCCAGCATTTT. The variable domain in full, with the rest retrieved from reference TRBV7-2 and TRBJ1-5, is GAGVSQSPSNKVTEKGKDVELRCDPISGHTALYWYRQSLGQGLEFLIYFQGNSAPDKSGLPSDRFSAERTGGSVSTLTIQRTQQEDSAVYLCASSLGPSNQPQHFGDGTRLSIL.

The chain couples TRBV2 to TRBJ1-2, with unresolved D. From germline, CDR1 is SNHLY and CDR2 FYNNEI. V lost 4 bases and J 8 bases, leaving 14 bases between the germline ends. CDR3 length: 13 amino acids. CDR3 amino acids: CASSGDGGRGYTF. Here the CDR3 DNA reads TGTGCCAGCAGTGGAGATGGAGGAAGAGGCTACACCTTC. Together with reference TRBV2 and TRBJ1-2, the CDR3 gives the full variable domain: EPEVTQTPSHQVTQMGQEVILRCVPISNHLYFYWYRQILGQKVEFLVSFYNNEISEKSEIFDDQFSVERPDGSNFTLKIRSTKLEDSAMYFCASSGDGGRGYTFGSGTRLTVV.

The chain joins TRBV6-5 to TRBJ2-5; 16 bases fit TRBD2. Losses at the gene ends were 2 bases for V and 5 bases for J; bases not matched to a gene: 8. Germline CDR1 is MNHEY and CDR2 is SVGAGI. The CDR3 has 18 residues. The CDR3 sequence: CASSYNPGTSGRGETQYF. The CDR3 DNA is TGTGCCAGCAGTTACAACCCCGGGACTAGCGGGAGGGGGGAGACCCAGTACTTC.

This chain joins TRBV11-2 and TRBJ1-5; no clear D. V dropped 5 bases and J dropped 6 bases, with 17 bases sitting between them. The CDR3 is 15 residues long. Germline CDR1 is SGHAT and CDR2 is FQNNGV. The CDR3 region has the DNA TGTGCCAGCAGCCCTATAGCTGGAGCAAGTCAGCCCCAGCATTTT. Translated, it gives CASSPIAGASQPQHF.

The chain carries TRBV11-2 and TRBJ2-7; D remains ambiguous. Germline CDR1 is SGHAT and CDR2 is FQNNGV. The CDR3 runs to 17 residues. Trimming removed 3 bases at V and 7 bases at J, with 25 bases between. CDR3 loop: CASSLRSVVIRRVEQYF. CDR3 sequence (DNA): TGTGCCAGCAGCTTGAGATCGGTGGTGATACGACGGGTAGAGCAGTACTTC.

V gene TRBV20-1 combines with J gene TRBJ1-3; the D gene is possibly TRBD1 (5 bases). The CDR3 spans 12 residues. Trimming pared 2 bases from V and 9 bases from J, leaving 11 bases between. The V gene's germline CDR1 is DFQATT and CDR2 SNEGSKA (reference sequence). CDR3 residues: CSARHPGGTIYF. In DNA form, the CDR3 reads TGCAGTGCTAGACACCCCGGGGGCACCATATATTTT.

Points on this clonotype: A read error may account for a junction end that differs from germline. This chain uses TRBV6-1 with TRBJ2-3, with unresolved D. Germline V gene data show CDR1 as MNHNS and CDR2 as SASEGT. The CDR3 runs 13 residues. The CDR3 region has the DNA TGTGCCAGCAGGGAAGGTCGGCCAGATACGCAGTATTTT. Amino acids: CASREGRPDTQYF.

The CDR3 is CASSTQGKDIQYF. DNA for the CDR3: TGTGCCAGCAGCACACAGGGGAAGGACATTCAGTACTTC. The chain joins TRBV5-4 to TRBJ2-4; 7 nucleotides match TRBD1. CDR3 length equals 13 residues. The J segment lost 8 bases and the V segment lost 4 bases, leaving 6 bases of the junction unmatched. The germline V gene has CDR1 SGHNT and CDR2 YYREEE (reference sequence). Based on the CDR3 plus reference TRBV5-4 and TRBJ2-4, the full variable domain is ETGVTQSPTHLIKTRGQQVTLRCSSQSGHNTVSWYQQALGQGPQFIFQYYREEENGRGNFPPRFSGLQFPNYSSELNVNALELDDSALYLCASSTQGKDIQYFGAGTRLSVL.

V usage is TRBV20-1 and J usage is TRBJ1-5; D is unclear. The CDR3 length is 15 residues. Trimming cost V 1 base and J 6 bases, with 16 bases left between them. Germline loops: CDR1 DFQATT, CDR2 SNEGSKA (reference sequence). This CDR3 reads CSARVWGNAAQPQHF. The CDR3 DNA is TGCAGTGCTAGAGTATGGGGTAACGCTGCTCAGCCCCAGCATTTT.

A word on this clonotype: One end of the junction fails to match germline, which may point to a read error. The gene calls are TRBV7-9 and TRBJ2-3, with 11 bases fitting TRBD2. The CDR3 is 13 residues long. Looked up from germline, CDR1 is SEHNR and CDR2 is FQNEAQ (reference sequence). The CDR3 sequence: CASSLAEGLADVF. The CDR3 nucleotides are TGTGCCAGCAGCTTAGCCGAGGGACTAGCGGACGTCTTT. The full variable domain, with the rest looked up from reference TRBV7-9 and TRBJ2-3, is DTGVSQNPRHKITKRGQNVTFRCDPISEHNRLYWYRQTLGQGPEFLTYFQNEAQLEKSRLLSDRFSAERPKGSFSTLEIQRTEQGDSAMYLCASSLAEGLADVFGPGTRLTVL.

The CDR3 is CASSTNGNGANVLTF. As DNA, the CDR3 is TGTGCCAGCAGTACAAACGGGAATGGGGCCAACGTCCTGACTTTC. This chain joins TRBV2 and TRBJ2-6, with D tentatively TRBD2 (5 bases). Germline V gives CDR1 SNHLY, CDR2 FYNNEI. The V and J ends lost 5 bases and 3 bases respectively, with 11 bases between them. This CDR3 is built from 15 residues.

This clonotype was recorded only once. The chain combines TRBV30 with TRBJ1-6, with TRBD1 matching 12 bases. The CDR3 has 16 residues. Germline CDR1 is GTSNPN and CDR2 is SVGIG (reference sequence). V dropped 0 bases and J dropped 9; count of bases not matched to a gene: 6. In nucleotides, the CDR3 is TGTGCCTGGAGTGTACTAGGGGGACAGGGGGCTTCACCCCTCCACTTT. Translated: CAWSVLGGQGASPLHF.

The chain is built from TRBV6-1 and TRBJ2-2, with D unclear. Germline CDR1 and CDR2: MNHNS and SASEGT. The length of the CDR3 is 14 residues. Between the trimmed V and J ends, which lost 5 bases and 0 bases, there was a span of 7 bases. Here the CDR3 reads CASSMAANTGELFF. For the CDR3, the DNA is TGTGCCAGCAGTATGGCCGCGAACACCGGGGAGCTGTTTTTT.

V gene TRBV20-1 combines with J gene TRBJ1-5; maybe TRBD1 (5 bases). The CDR3 has 15 amino acids. Deletions cut 5 bases from V and 0 bases from J, with 14 bases between. The germline gives CDR1 DFQATT, CDR2 SNEGSKA (reference sequence). CDR3 residues: CSAGRRGTSNQPQHF. The DNA for the CDR3 is TGCAGTGCTGGGAGGCGGGGGACTAGCAATCAGCCCCAGCATTTT.

This chain joins TRBV12-3 or TRBV12-4 and TRBJ1-2, with 9 nucleotides matching TRBD1. The CDR3 runs to 15 residues. Trimming cost V 5 bases and J 6 bases; bases outside gene matches: 10. This CDR3 reads CASSLRGQGTNGYTF. DNA of the CDR3: TGTGCCAGCAGTCTTCGTGGACAGGGGACTAATGGCTACACCTTC.

This clonotype was counted only a few times. The chain recombines TRBV12-3 or TRBV12-4 with TRBJ1-2; no firm D call. Trimming cost V 6 bases and J 4 bases, with 12 bases left between them. The CDR3 covers 13 residues. CDR3 protein: CASSQMRFYGYTF. The CDR3 DNA is TGTGCCAGCAGCCAGATGAGATTCTATGGCTACACCTTC.

The sample holds a few counts of this clonotype. J is TRBJ1-2 and V is TRBV20-1; D gene ambiguous. Germline CDR1 reads DFQATT; CDR2 reads SNEGSKA (reference sequence). V lost 2 bases and J lost 7, with 14 bases in between. The length of the CDR3 is 13 residues. CDR3 sequence reads: CSARRGAERGYTF. In nucleotides, the CDR3 is TGCAGTGCTAGACGGGGAGCGGAACGTGGCTACACCTTC.